This T cell receptor (beta chain) was captured by sequencing in a study of Tregs in tolerant kidney transplant recipients. Data came from immunoSEQ multiplex PCR; TCRdb stores just in-frame clones and leaves some out. The sample holds more than 70,000 clones; around nine tenths are singletons and the top ten take about 1.4%. Mixed chimerism was transient after nonmyeloablative marrow transplants from related graft donors. CDR1 and CDR2 from the germline V gene are ENHRY and SYGVKD. The length of the CDR3 is 16 residues. Of note for this clone: The junction does not match germline at one end; this may be a read error.

This clonotype was sampled from a human patient who received a combined kidney and bone marrow transplant. Some T cells may possibly be graft donor cells. The chain joins TRBV10-3 to TRBJ2-3; 8 nucleotides agree with TRBD2. Source: CD4+ T cells from blood (PBMCs), taken 24 months after the transplant. The DNA for the CDR3 is TGTGCCATCAGTTTGGCCGGGACTAGGGGCACGGATACGCAGTATTTT. This gives the protein CAISLAGTRGTDTQYF.